A selection of T cell receptor beta chains follows, all from one sample in a study of blood T cell repertoires in COVID-19. Measured with immunoSEQ multiplex PCR; TCRdb has only the in-frame clones, and not every one. The sample contains about 480,000 clones, over 75% of which appear only once. The sample taken for sequencing was PBMCs or T cells enriched from blood (not recorded which). The receptors here all came from a middle-aged woman who had recovered from COVID-19. The CDR3 runs from the conserved cysteine through the conserved F or W. D genes are given only for firm matches. Expanded clones are given a class, and other clones once, few, many or no size at all.

v_call	j_call	d_call	clone_size	cdr3_nt	cdr3_aa
TRBV13	TRBJ1-2	NA	NA	TGTGCCAGCAGCTTAGTGGGGGGTTCGGGTGGCTACACCTTC	CASSLVGGSGGYTF
TRBV9	TRBJ2-2	NA	few	TGTGCCAGCAGCGTAGTTGGGGGCAACACCGGGGAGCTGTTTTTT	CASSVVGGNTGELFF
TRBV30	TRBJ1-5	NA	NA	TGTGCCTGGAGTTTAGGAGAGAGCAATCAGCCCCAGCATTTT	CAWSLGESNQPQHF
TRBV7-2	TRBJ1-2	TRBD1	NA	TGTGCCAGCACCCGAAGGGGACAGCCGTATGGCTACACCTTC	CASTRRGQPYGYTF
TRBV3-1/TRBV3-2	TRBJ2-2	TRBD2	NA	TGTGCCAGCAGCCAAGGCCCTAGCGGGAGTCGCAACACCGGGGAGCTGTTTTTT	CASSQGPSGSRNTGELFF
TRBV7-9	TRBJ2-1	TRBD1	NA	TGTGCCAGCAGCCGGCCCGGGACAGGGGGCGGGGATGAGCAGTTCTTC	CASSRPGTGGGDEQFF
TRBV29-1	TRBJ2-3	NA	NA	TGCAGCGTTGAATTGGTCGTGGTTAGAAGCACAGATACGCAGTATTTT	CSVELVVVRSTDTQYF
TRBV6-2/TRBV6-3	TRBJ2-7	NA	NA	TGTGCCAGCAGTTCTAGACCCTACGAGCAGTACTTC	CASSSRPYEQYF
TRBV2	TRBJ2-1	NA	NA	TGTGCCAGCAGTGATAGGCAGGTCCCCTCCTACAATGAGCAGTTCTTC	CASSDRQVPSYNEQFF
TRBV11-3	TRBJ2-5	NA	NA	TGTGCCAGCAGCTTAGTCCTTGCGGTTAAAGAGACCCAGTACTTC	CASSLVLAVKETQYF
TRBV19	TRBJ1-5	NA	NA	TGTGCCAGTAGTCGTCAGGGGAACAATCAGCCCCAGCATTTT	CASSRQGNNQPQHF
TRBV5-6	TRBJ2-2	NA	few	TGTGCCAGCAGCCCCACAGAACCCGGGGAGCTGTTTTTT	CASSPTEPGELFF
TRBV19	TRBJ1-2	NA	NA	TGTGCCTCCTCTTTCAGGCGAGCTAACTATGGCTACACCTTC	CASSFRRANYGYTF
TRBV7-2	TRBJ2-7	TRBD2	NA	TGTGCCAGCAGTCGAACGGCTAGCGGGGCCTACGAGCAGTACTTC	CASSRTASGAYEQYF
TRBV7-9	TRBJ2-7	TRBD1	NA	TGTGCCAGCAGCGTACCAGGGGGCACGAGCTCCTACGAGCAGTACTTC	CASSVPGGTSSYEQYF
TRBV3-1/TRBV3-2	TRBJ1-1	TRBD1	NA	TGTGCCAGCAGCCCCCGGACAGGGAGGGGCACTGAAGCTTTCTTT	CASSPRTGRGTEAFF
TRBV15	TRBJ1-2	NA	once	TGTGCCACCAGCAGAGATGGCGATGGGGGGAGGTGGTATGGCTACACCTTC	CATSRDGDGGRWYGYTF
TRBV7-2	TRBJ2-7	NA	NA	TGTGCCAGCAGCTTCAAGCGGAACTACGAGCAGTACTTC	CASSFKRNYEQYF
TRBV29-1	TRBJ2-5	NA	NA	TGCAGCGTTGAAGTTGGTCGGGGGGAGACCCAGTACTTC	CSVEVGRGETQYF
TRBV10-1	TRBJ2-2	TRBD2	NA	TGCGCCAGCAGTGAGCCAAGGACTAGCGGGAGAGGTTTGGCCGGGGAGCTGTTTTTT	CASSEPRTSGRGLAGELFF
TRBV7-9	TRBJ1-3	NA	NA	TGTGCCAGCAGCGATACAAGGGGCTCTGGAAACACCATATATTTT	CASSDTRGSGNTIYF
TRBV7-9	TRBJ2-7	TRBD1	NA	TGTGCCAGCAGCCCCCCGGGACAGGGGGCCTACGAGCAGTACTTC	CASSPPGQGAYEQYF
TRBV25-1	TRBJ1-4	NA	few	TGTGCCAGCAGTGAAGGGCAGGGGTTAAATGAAAAACTGTTTTTT	CASSEGQGLNEKLFF
TRBV4-1	TRBJ1-1	TRBD1	NA	TGCGCCACTTCCCGCCTGGGACAGGGGATCGCTGAAGCTTTCTTT	CATSRLGQGIAEAFF
TRBV9	TRBJ1-5	NA	once	TGTGCCAGCAGCGTAAATGGGCAGCCCTTTCAGCCCCAGCATTTT	CASSVNGQPFQPQHF
TRBV5-1	TRBJ2-7	TRBD2	few	TGCGCCAGCAAACAAGGACTAGCGGGAGAGTACGAGCAGTACTTC	CASKQGLAGEYEQYF
TRBV4-3	TRBJ1-5	NA	NA	TGCGCCAGCAGCCACGGGTCAACGGCAACGGAGCCCCAGCATTTT	CASSHGSTATEPQHF
TRBV5-6	TRBJ2-1	NA	NA	TGTGCCAGCAGCCCAACACCAGGGGACAATGAGCAGTTCTTC	CASSPTPGDNEQFF
TRBV12-2	TRBJ1-1	NA	few	TGTGCAAGTCGCTTAGCGCGAGGCAGGAGGACTGATGAAGCTTTCTTT	CASRLARGRRTDEAFF
TRBV7-8	TRBJ1-2	NA	NA	TGTGCCAGCAGCGGTGACAGGTGGGGTGCTGTCGACTATGGCTACACCTTC	CASSGDRWGAVDYGYTF
TRBV7-6	TRBJ2-5	NA	NA	TGTGCCAGCAGCTTAAGGCCCGAAGCTGGGCAACAAGAGACCCAGTACTTC	CASSLRPEAGQQETQYF
TRBV7-6	TRBJ2-1	NA	NA	TGTGCCAGCAGCTTAGCGTTTATAGGGGTACGGGTAAATGAGCAGTTCTTC	CASSLAFIGVRVNEQFF
TRBV7-8	TRBJ2-7	TRBD1	NA	TGTGCCAGCAGCTTAGAGCACAGGGGGTGGACCTACGAGCAGTACTTC	CASSLEHRGWTYEQYF
TRBV7-2	TRBJ1-4	NA	NA	TGTGCCAGCAGCCTATCCACAGGTTCCTATGAAAAACTGTTTTTT	CASSLSTGSYEKLFF
TRBV10-2	TRBJ2-3	NA	NA	TGCGCCAGCACCGAGGGGAGGGGGGGCACAGATACGCAGTATTTT	CASTEGRGGTDTQYF
TRBV3-1/TRBV3-2	TRBJ2-1	NA	NA	TGTGCCAGCAGCCAATGGACGGGGGGCTCGAATGAGCAGTTCTTC	CASSQWTGGSNEQFF
TRBV13	TRBJ2-7	TRBD1	NA	TGTGCCAGCAGCCATCGGGACAGCGATCCCTACGAGCAGTACTTC	CASSHRDSDPYEQYF
TRBV18	TRBJ2-1	TRBD1	once	TGTGCCAGCTCACGGGGACAGGGTCGAGACAATGAGCAGTTCTTC	CASSRGQGRDNEQFF